Shown below are 18 T cell receptor beta chains from a single sample sequenced in a study of cytomegalovirus exposure and HLA in healthy donors. The PCR used 60 Vbeta and 13 Jbeta primers. Clones were sequenced by immunoSEQ multiplex PCR, and TCRdb holds only the in-frame ones, with some missing. The data hold roughly 100,000 clones, with around four fifths observed a single time. Input material: PBMCs. Receptor source: a woman in her 40s in good health and CMV-seropositive.

Only one count was recorded for this clone. The genes are TRBV7-9 and TRBJ1-2, with a tentative D call TRBD1 (5 bases). The CDR3 has 15 amino acids. In germline, CDR1 is SEHNR, CDR2 FQNEAQ (reference sequence). The V end was cut by 2 bases, the J end by 3 bases, with 13 bases between. The CDR3 is CASSLTRTNYYGYTF. In nucleotides, the CDR3 is TGTGCCAGCAGCTTAACCCGGACAAATTACTATGGCTACACCTTC.

The CDR3 protein is CSAYLQGSYEQYF. For the CDR3, the DNA is TGCAGCGCGTATTTACAGGGGAGCTACGAGCAGTACTTC. The chain has TRBV29-1 and TRBJ2-7, with 7 bases identical to TRBD1. This CDR3 comprises 13 residues. Germline trimming cut 7 bases from V and 3 bases from J; bases unmatched to any gene: 9. Germline lookup yields CDR1 SQVTM and CDR2 ANQGSEA.

This chain uses TRBV28 with TRBJ1-2; TRBD1 might be the D (5 bases). The CDR3 extends over 13 amino acids. In germline, CDR1 is MDHEN, CDR2 SYDVKM. Trimming left V 3 bases short and J 3 bases short, with 8 bases between. In DNA form, the CDR3 reads TGTGCCAGCAGTTTGGGGGAGGACTATGGCTACACCTTC. Translated, it gives CASSLGEDYGYTF.

V gene TRBV25-1 combines with J gene TRBJ1-4; 9 positions agree with TRBD1. The germline V gene has CDR1 MGHDK and CDR2 SYGVNS. The CDR3 runs to 15 residues. The junction had 2 bases not matched to a gene; V was cut back by 0 bases and J by 6 bases. The DNA for the CDR3 is TGTGCCAGCAGTGAATACGGGACAGGGCATGAAAAACTGTTTTTT. Translated, it gives CASSEYGTGHEKLFF.

The genes are TRBV4-2 and TRBJ2-2; TRBD2 is a possible D gene (6 bases). The CDR3 consists of 16 residues. Trimming left V 1 base short and J 1 base short, with 10 bases between. Germline values: CDR1 LGHNA, CDR2 YNFKEQ. CDR3 coding DNA: TGTGCCAGCAGCCAAGCATTAGCGGAGAACACCGGGGAGCTGTTTTTT. Encoded protein: CASSQALAENTGELFF.

This chain uses TRBV27 with TRBJ2-7, with 8 bases fitting TRBD1. J was trimmed by 3 bases and V by 7 bases; bases with no gene match: 8. The CDR3 has 14 residues. Germline lookup yields CDR1 MNHEY and CDR2 SMNVEV (reference sequence). CDR3: CASTPGTGGYEQYF. The CDR3 region has the DNA TGTGCCAGCACGCCCGGGACAGGAGGCTACGAGCAGTACTTC.

V and J are TRBV2 and TRBJ1-1; D perhaps matches TRBD1 (6 bases). Trimming took 4 bases from V and 1 from J, leaving 7 bases between them. The germline V gene has CDR1 SNHLY and CDR2 FYNNEI. This CDR3 has 13 residues. The CDR3 loop reads CASSADRNTEAFF. In nucleotides, the CDR3 is TGTGCCAGCAGTGCGGACAGGAACACTGAAGCTTTCTTT.

This clone was counted between two and nine times. The chain recombines TRBV7-2 with TRBJ1-2; D may be TRBD1 (6 bases). V lost 7 bases and J lost 3, with 18 bases in between. The CDR3 is 15 residues long. The germline gives CDR1 SGHTA, CDR2 FQGNSA. For the CDR3, the DNA is TGTGCCAGCACCCCCCTTTCGGCAGGGGACTATGGCTACACCTTC. It translates to CASTPLSAGDYGYTF.

Only a few counts were recorded for this clone. V usage is TRBV2 and J usage is TRBJ2-7; the D gene is possibly TRBD1 (6 bases). The CDR3 extends over 15 amino acids. CDR1 is SNHLY and CDR2 is FYNNEI in the germline V gene. V was trimmed by 1 base and J by 4 bases, leaving 14 bases between them. CDR3 loop: CASSEGQGPAYEQYF. DNA for the CDR3: TGTGCCAGCAGTGAAGGGCAGGGGCCCGCATACGAGCAGTACTTC. The variable domain in full, with the rest retrieved from reference TRBV2 and TRBJ2-7, is EPEVTQTPSHQVTQMGQEVILRCVPISNHLYFYWYRQILGQKVEFLVSFYNNEISEKSEIFDDQFSVERPDGSNFTLKIRSTKLEDSAMYFCASSEGQGPAYEQYFGPGTRLTVT.

The rearrangement links TRBV28 to TRBJ2-4, with TRBD1 matching over 12 bases. V dropped 6 bases and J dropped 8; count of bases not matched to a gene: 17. The germline gives CDR1 MDHEN, CDR2 SYDVKM. CDR3 length: 18 amino acids. CDR3 bases: TGTGCCAGCAGCCCTACCCCCGGGACAGGGGGCGCCGGATACATTCAGTACTTC. Translated: CASSPTPGTGGAGYIQYF.

This clone showed up just once. The junction differs from germline at one of its ends, possibly a read error. The rearrangement links TRBV13 to TRBJ1-1; unclear D gene. Per the germline V gene, CDR1 is PRHDT and CDR2 is FYEKMQ (reference sequence). There are 15 residues in the CDR3. The CDR3, as DNA: TGTGCCAGCAGTTTAGGGCTAGCCGGGAACACTGAAGCTTTCTTT. Its protein is CASSLGLAGNTEAFF.

The chain joins TRBV15 to TRBJ1-6, with 7 bases matching TRBD1. CDR3 length: 19 residues. Germline V gene lookup returns CDR1 LNHNV and CDR2 YYDKDF (reference sequence). After removal of 1 base from V and 0 bases from J, the junction contained 9 bases not matched to a gene. CDR3 bases: TGTGCCACCAGCAGAGGTTTCGACAGGGAGGACTCCTATAATTCACCCCTCCACTTT. This sequence encodes CATSRGFDREDSYNSPLHF.

This sequence joins TRBV10-1 and TRBJ1-6; 7 bases are shared with TRBD1. Germline CDR1 WNHNN, CDR2 SYGVQD (reference sequence). J gave up 7 bases and V 4 bases, and 7 bases lay outside the gene matches. CDR3 length: 15 residues. CDR3 region: CASSGWQGDNSPLHF. CDR3 bases: TGCGCCAGCAGTGGCTGGCAGGGGGACAATTCACCCCTCCACTTT.

This chain connects TRBV5-1 to TRBJ1-5, with D possibly being TRBD1 (6 bases). Germline V gives CDR1 SGHRS, CDR2 YFSETQ. The CDR3 has 14 residues. Between the trimmed V and J ends, which lost 2 bases and 5 bases, there was a span of 11 bases. CDR3: CASSLTGFDQPQHF. The CDR3 DNA is TGCGCCAGCAGCTTAACAGGGTTCGATCAGCCCCAGCATTTT.

The rearrangement uses TRBV6-1 and TRBJ2-7; possible D gene TRBD2, 5 bases. V was shortened by 6 bases and J by 3 bases, with 12 bases between the two germline ends. This CDR3 has 13 amino acids. Germline CDR1 is MNHNS and CDR2 is SASEGT. CDR3 amino acids: CASRDQLVYEQYF. CDR3 in DNA: TGTGCCAGCAGGGACCAACTAGTCTACGAGCAGTACTTC.

The V and J genes are TRBV14 and TRBJ2-1; D call uncertain. The germline V gene has CDR1 SGHDN and CDR2 FVKESK. There are 13 residues in the CDR3. V was cut by 3 bases and J by 4 bases, with 7 bases left in between. The CDR3 DNA reads TGTGCCAGCAGCCAGACAAGTTACAATGAGCAGTTCTTC. Translation gives CASSQTSYNEQFF. Drawing the rest from reference TRBV14 and TRBJ2-1, the complete variable domain is EAGVTQFPSHSVIEKGQTVTLRCDPISGHDNLYWYRRVMGKEIKFLLHFVKESKQDESGMPNNRFLAERTGGTYSTLKVQPAELEDSGVYFCASSQTSYNEQFFGPGTRLTVL.

The CDR3 spells CASSIVGDRGDIQYF. In nucleotides, the CDR3 is TGTGCCAGTAGTATAGTCGGAGACAGGGGAGACATTCAGTACTTC. The chain couples TRBV19 to TRBJ2-4; 8 positions match TRBD1. CDR1 and CDR2 (germline): LNHDA, SQIVND (reference sequence). The V segment lost 1 base and the J segment 8 bases; nucleotides outside the gene matches: 7. This CDR3 has 15 residues.

This chain links TRBV2 with TRBJ1-1, with unresolved D. The length of the CDR3 is 14 residues. V was shortened by 4 bases and J by 5 bases, with 14 bases between the two germline ends. The germline V gene encodes CDR1 SNHLY and CDR2 FYNNEI. The CDR3 DNA is TGTGCCAGCAGTGTACTAGGGCGGGATACTGAAGCTTTCTTT. Translating it yields CASSVLGRDTEAFF.